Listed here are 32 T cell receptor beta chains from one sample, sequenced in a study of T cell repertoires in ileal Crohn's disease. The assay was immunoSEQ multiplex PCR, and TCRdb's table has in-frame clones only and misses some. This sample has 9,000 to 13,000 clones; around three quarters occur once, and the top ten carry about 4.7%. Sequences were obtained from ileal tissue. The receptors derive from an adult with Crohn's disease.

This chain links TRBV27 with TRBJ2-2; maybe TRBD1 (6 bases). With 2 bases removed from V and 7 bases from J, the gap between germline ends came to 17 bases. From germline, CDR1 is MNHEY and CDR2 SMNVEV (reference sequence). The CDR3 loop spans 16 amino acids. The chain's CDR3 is CASSLNSPGAGGELFF. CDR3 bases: TGTGCCAGCAGTTTAAATTCGCCAGGGGCCGGCGGGGAGCTGTTTTTT.

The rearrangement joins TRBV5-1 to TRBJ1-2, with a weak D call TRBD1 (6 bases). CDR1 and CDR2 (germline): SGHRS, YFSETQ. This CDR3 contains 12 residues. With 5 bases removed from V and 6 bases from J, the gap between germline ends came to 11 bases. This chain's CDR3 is CASSYGQNGYTF. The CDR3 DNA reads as TGCGCCAGCAGTTACGGACAGAATGGCTACACCTTC.

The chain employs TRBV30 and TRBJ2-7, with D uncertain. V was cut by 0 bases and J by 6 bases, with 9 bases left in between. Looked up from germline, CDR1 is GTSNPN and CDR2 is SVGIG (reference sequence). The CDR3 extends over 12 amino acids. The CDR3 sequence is CAWSVLNSEQYF. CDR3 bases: TGTGCCTGGAGTGTTTTGAATAGCGAGCAGTACTTC.

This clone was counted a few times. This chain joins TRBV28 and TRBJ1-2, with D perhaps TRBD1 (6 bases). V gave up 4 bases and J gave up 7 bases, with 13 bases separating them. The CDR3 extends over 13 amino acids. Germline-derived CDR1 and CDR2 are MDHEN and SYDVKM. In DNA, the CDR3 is TGTGCCAGCAGTTATTTGGGGGCAAGTGGCTACACCTTC. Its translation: CASSYLGASGYTF.

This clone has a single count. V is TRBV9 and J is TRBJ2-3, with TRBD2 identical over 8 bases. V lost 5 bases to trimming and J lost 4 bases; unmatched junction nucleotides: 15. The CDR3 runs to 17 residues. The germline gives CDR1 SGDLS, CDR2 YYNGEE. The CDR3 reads CASSRVPSGGGADTQYF. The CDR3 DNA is TGTGCCAGCAGTCGTGTACCAAGCGGGGGAGGGGCAGATACGCAGTATTTT.

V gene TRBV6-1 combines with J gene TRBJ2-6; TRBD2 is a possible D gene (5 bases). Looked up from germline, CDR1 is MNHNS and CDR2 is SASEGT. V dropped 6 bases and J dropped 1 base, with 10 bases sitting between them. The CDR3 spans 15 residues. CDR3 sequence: CASRAERSGANVLTF. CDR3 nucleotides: TGTGCCAGCAGAGCGGAGAGGTCTGGGGCCAACGTCCTGACTTTC.

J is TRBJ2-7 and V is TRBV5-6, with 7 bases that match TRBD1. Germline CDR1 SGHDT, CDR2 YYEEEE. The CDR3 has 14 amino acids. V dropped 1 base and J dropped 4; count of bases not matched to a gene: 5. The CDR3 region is CASSLIAGGYEQYF. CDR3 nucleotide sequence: TGTGCCAGCAGCTTGATCGCAGGGGGATACGAGCAGTACTTC.

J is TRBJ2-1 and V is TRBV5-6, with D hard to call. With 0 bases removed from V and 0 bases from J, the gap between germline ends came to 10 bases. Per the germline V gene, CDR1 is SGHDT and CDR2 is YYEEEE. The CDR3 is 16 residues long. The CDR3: CASSLDQRSSYNEQFF. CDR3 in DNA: TGTGCCAGCAGCTTGGATCAGCGTAGCTCCTACAATGAGCAGTTCTTC. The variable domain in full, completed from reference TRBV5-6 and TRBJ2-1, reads DAGVTQSPTHLIKTRGQQVTLRCSPKSGHDTVSWYQQALGQGPQFIFQYYEEEERQRGNFPDRFSGHQFPNYSSELNVNALLLGDSALYLCASSLDQRSSYNEQFFGPGTRLTVL.

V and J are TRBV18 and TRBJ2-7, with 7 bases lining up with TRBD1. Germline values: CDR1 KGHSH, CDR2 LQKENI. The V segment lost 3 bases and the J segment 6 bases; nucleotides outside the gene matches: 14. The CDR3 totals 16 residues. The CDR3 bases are TGTGCCAGCTCACCGCAGGAACAGGGGTTGGTCCTCGAGCAGTACTTC. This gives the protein CASSPQEQGLVLEQYF. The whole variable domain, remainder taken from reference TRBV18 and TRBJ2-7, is NAGVMQNPRHLVRRRGQEARLRCSPMKGHSHVYWYRQLPEEGLKFMVYLQKENIIDESGMPKERFSAEFPKEGPSILRIQQVVRGDSAAYFCASSPQEQGLVLEQYFGPGTRLTVT.

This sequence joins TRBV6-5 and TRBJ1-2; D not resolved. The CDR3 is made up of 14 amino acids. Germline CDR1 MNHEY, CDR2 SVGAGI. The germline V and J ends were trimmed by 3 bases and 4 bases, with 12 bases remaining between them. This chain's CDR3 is CASSYRSVGYGYTF. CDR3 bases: TGTGCCAGCAGTTATAGATCGGTCGGCTATGGCTACACCTTC.

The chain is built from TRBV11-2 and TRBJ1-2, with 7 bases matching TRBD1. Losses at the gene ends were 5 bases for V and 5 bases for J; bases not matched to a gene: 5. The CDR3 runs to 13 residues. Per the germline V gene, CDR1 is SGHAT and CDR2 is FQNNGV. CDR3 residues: CASSLSTGYGYTF. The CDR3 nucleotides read TGTGCCAGCAGCCTTTCGACAGGGTATGGCTACACCTTC.

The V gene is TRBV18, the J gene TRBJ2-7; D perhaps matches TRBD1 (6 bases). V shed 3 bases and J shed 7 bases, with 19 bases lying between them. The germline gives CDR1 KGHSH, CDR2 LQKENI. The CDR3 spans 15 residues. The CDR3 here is CASSPGGVNQGEQYF. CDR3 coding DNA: TGTGCCAGCTCACCGGGCGGAGTCAACCAGGGGGAGCAGTACTTC.

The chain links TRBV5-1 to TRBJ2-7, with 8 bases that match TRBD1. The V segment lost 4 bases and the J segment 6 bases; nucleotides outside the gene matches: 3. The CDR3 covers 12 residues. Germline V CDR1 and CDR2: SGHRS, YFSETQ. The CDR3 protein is CASSRTGREQYF. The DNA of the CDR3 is TGCGCCAGCAGCAGGACAGGGCGCGAGCAGTACTTC. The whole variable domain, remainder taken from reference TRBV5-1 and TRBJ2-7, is KAGVTQTPRYLIKTRGQQVTLSCSPISGHRSVSWYQQTPGQGLQFLFEYFSETQRNKGNFPGRFSGRQFSNSRSEMNVSTLELGDSALYLCASSRTGREQYFGPGTRLTVT.

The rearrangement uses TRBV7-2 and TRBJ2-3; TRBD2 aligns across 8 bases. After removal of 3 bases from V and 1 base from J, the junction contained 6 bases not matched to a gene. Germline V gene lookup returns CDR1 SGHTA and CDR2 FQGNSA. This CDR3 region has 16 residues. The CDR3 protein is CASSFVAGLGTDTQYF. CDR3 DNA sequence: TGTGCCAGCAGCTTTGTAGCGGGGTTGGGCACAGATACGCAGTATTTT. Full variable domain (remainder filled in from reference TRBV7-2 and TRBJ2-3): GAGVSQSPSNKVTEKGKDVELRCDPISGHTALYWYRQSLGQGLEFLIYFQGNSAPDKSGLPSDRFSAERTGGSVSTLTIQRTQQEDSAVYLCASSFVAGLGTDTQYFGPGTRLTVL.

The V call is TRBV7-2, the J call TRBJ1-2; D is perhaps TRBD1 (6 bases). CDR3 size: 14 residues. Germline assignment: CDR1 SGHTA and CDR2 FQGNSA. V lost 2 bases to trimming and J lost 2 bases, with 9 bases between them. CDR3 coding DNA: TGTGCCAGCAGCTTAAGTGGACAGAACTATGGCTACACCTTC. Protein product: CASSLSGQNYGYTF.

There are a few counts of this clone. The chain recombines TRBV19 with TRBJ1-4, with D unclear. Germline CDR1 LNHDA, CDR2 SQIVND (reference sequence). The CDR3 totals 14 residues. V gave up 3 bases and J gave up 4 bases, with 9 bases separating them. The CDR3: CASSINGYNEKLFF. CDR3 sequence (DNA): TGTGCCAGTAGTATTAACGGGTATAATGAAAAACTGTTTTTT.

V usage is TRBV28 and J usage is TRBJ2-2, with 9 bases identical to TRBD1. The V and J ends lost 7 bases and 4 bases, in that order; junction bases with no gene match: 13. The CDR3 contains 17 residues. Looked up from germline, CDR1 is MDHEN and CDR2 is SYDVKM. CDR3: CASTQRRDRVSTGELFF. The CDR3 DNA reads TGTGCCAGCACCCAACGCCGGGACAGGGTTTCCACCGGGGAGCTGTTTTTT.

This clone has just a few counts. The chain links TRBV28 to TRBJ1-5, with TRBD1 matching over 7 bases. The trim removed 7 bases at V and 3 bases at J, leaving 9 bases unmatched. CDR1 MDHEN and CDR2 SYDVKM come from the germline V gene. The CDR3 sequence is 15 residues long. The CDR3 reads CASTQTGWANQPQHF. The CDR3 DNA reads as TGTGCCAGCACTCAGACAGGGTGGGCCAATCAGCCCCAGCATTTT.

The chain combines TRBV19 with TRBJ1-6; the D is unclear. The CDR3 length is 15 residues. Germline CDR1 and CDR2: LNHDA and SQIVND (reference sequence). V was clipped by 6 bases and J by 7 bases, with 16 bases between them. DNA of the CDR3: TGTGCCAGTAGCAACCGACCCGGGTTGAATTCACCCCTCCACTTT. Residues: CASSNRPGLNSPLHF.

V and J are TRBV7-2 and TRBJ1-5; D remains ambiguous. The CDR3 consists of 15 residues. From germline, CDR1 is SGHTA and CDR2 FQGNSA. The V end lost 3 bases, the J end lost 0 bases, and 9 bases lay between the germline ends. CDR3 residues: CASSLTPSSNQPQHF. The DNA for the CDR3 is TGTGCCAGCAGCTTGACACCTTCTAGCAATCAGCCCCAGCATTTT. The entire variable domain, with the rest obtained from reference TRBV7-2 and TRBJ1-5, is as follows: GAGVSQSPSNKVTEKGKDVELRCDPISGHTALYWYRQSLGQGLEFLIYFQGNSAPDKSGLPSDRFSAERTGGSVSTLTIQRTQQEDSAVYLCASSLTPSSNQPQHFGDGTRLSIL.

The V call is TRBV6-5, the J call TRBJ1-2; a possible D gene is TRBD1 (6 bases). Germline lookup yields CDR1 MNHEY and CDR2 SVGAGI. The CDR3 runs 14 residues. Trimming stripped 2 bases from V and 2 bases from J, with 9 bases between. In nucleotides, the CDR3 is TGTGCCAGCAGTTACCAGGGGACGAACTATGGCTACACCTTC. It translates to CASSYQGTNYGYTF.

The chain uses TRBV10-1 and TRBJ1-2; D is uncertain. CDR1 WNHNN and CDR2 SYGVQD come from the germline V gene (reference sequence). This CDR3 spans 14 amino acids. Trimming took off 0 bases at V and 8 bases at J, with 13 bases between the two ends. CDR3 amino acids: CASSESNKGLGYTF. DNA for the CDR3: TGCGCCAGCAGTGAGTCGAACAAAGGACTGGGCTACACCTTC.

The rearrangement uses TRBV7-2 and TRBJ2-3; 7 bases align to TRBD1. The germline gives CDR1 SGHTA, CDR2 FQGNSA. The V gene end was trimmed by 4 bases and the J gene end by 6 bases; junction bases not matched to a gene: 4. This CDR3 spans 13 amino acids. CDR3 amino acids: CASSWLQGDTQYF. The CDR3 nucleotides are TGTGCCAGCAGCTGGTTACAGGGGGATACGCAGTATTTT.

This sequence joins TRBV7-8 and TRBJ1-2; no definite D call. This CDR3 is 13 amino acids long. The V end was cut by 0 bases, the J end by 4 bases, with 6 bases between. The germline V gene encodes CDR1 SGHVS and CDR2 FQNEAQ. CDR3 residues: CASSLAISYGYTF. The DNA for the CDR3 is TGTGCCAGCAGCTTAGCGATCAGCTATGGCTACACCTTC.

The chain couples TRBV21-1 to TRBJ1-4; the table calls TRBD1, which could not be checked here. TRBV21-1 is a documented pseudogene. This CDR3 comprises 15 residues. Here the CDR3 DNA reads TGTGCCAGCAGCAAAGCGCGACAGCTTAATGAAAAACTGTTTTTT. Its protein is CASSKARQLNEKLFF.

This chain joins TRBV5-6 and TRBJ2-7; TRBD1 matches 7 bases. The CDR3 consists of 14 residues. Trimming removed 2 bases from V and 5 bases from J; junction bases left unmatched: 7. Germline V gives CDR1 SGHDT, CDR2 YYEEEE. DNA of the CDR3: TGTGCCAGCAGCTTCTCCGGGACAGTCCACGAGCAGTACTTC. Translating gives CASSFSGTVHEQYF.

The DNA of the CDR3 is TGTGCCAGCAGTGATGATCTTGAGAGAGGGGGCGGGTTGGCCACTGAAGCTTTCTTT. Encoded protein: CASSDDLERGGGLATEAFF. The rearrangement links TRBV2 to TRBJ1-1; 7 bases match TRBD1. CDR3 length: 19 amino acids. Germline-derived CDR1 and CDR2 are SNHLY and FYNNEI. Germline trimming cut 3 bases from V and 4 bases from J; bases unmatched to any gene: 20.

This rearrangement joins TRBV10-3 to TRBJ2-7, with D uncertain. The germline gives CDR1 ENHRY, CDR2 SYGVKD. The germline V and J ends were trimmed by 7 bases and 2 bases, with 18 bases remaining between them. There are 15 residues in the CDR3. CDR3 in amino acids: CAIKSASSSTYEQYF. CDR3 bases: TGTGCCATCAAAAGCGCCAGCTCCAGCACCTACGAGCAGTACTTC.

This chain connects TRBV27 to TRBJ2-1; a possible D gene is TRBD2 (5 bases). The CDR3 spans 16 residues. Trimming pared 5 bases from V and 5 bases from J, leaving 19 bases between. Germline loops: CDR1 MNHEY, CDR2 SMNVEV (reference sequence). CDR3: CASSRNRDHNHNEQFF. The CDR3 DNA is TGTGCCAGCAGTCGGAACCGGGATCACAACCACAATGAGCAGTTCTTC.

DNA of the CDR3: TGTGCCAGCAGTGAGCGGGGCTCCACAGATACGCAGTATTTT. This gives the protein CASSERGSTDTQYF. V gene TRBV6-4 combines with J gene TRBJ2-3; maybe TRBD2 (6 bases). Between the trimmed V and J ends, which lost 3 bases and 2 bases, there was a span of 9 bases. The CDR3 totals 14 residues. Germline assignment: CDR1 MRHNA and CDR2 SNTAGT.

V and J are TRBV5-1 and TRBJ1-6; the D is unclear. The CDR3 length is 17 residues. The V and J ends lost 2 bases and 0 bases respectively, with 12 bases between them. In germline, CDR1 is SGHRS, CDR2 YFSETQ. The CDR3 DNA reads TGCGCCAGCAGCTTAGGATCTCCTAGCTCCTATAATTCACCCCTCCACTTT. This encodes CASSLGSPSSYNSPLHF.

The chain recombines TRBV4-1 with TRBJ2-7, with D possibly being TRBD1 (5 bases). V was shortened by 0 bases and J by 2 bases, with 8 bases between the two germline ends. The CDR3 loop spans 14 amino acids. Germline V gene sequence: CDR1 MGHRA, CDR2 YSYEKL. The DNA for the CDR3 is TGCGCCAGCAGCCAAGATGGGGCAGCCTACGAGCAGTACTTC. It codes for CASSQDGAAYEQYF.